This T cell receptor (beta chain) was sequenced in a study of T cells expressing NK-cell markers. After re-calling the 5' RACE reads, TCRdb lists one entry per CDR3 protein, DNA absent. This listing includes about 150,000 distinct CDR3 sequences. Germline assignment: CDR1 KGHDR and CDR2 SFDVKD. The CDR3 extends over 17 amino acids. The V and J genes are TRBV24-1 and TRBJ2-4; TCRdb gives TRBD1 as the D gene, but with no DNA this cannot be confirmed. Sequencing was performed on blood T cells: a sorted CD56 or NKG2C T cell subset, CD4+ or CD8+ T cells, or bulk PBMC T cells (not recorded which). This receptor was identified in a woman aged 45-65 years in good health. CDR3 sequence reads: CATSDFRQGRDKNIQYF.